This TCR beta chain was found in a study of blood T cell repertoires in COVID-19. Repertoires were generated with immunoSEQ multiplex PCR, while TCRdb's copy carries only in-frame clones and drops some. This sample carries around 70,000 clones, under 95% of them seen once, and the ten largest clones take roughly 6.1%. The germline CDR1 and CDR2 sequences are MNHEY and SVGAGI. V was pared by 2 bases and J by 4 bases, with 9 bases between. The CDR3 length is 14 residues. The receptor comes from a human donor in a cohort sampled during active COVID-19. The chain joins TRBV6-5 to TRBJ1-5, with D maybe TRBD1 (6 bases). Source material: peripheral blood. CDR3 bases: TGTGCCAGCAGTTACGCGGACAGTAATCAGCCCCAGCATTTT. It is translated as CASSYADSNQPQHF.